This T cell receptor (beta chain) derives from a study of PD-1 blockade in mismatch repair-deficient tumors. Regarding the study as a whole: Rapid post-treatment expansion, then contraction, generally preceding radiologic response, marked tumor-resident clones.

TCRdb keeps only in-frame clones here, not all; method: immunoSEQ multiplex PCR. The sample has over 100,000 clones; around 80% are singletons. The CDR3 consists of 14 residues. Germline-derived CDR1 and CDR2 are LNHDA and SQIVND (reference sequence). Trimming took 5 bases from V and 5 from J; bases not matched to a gene: 5. Mismatch repair deficiency was confirmed in all patients, by PCR or immunohistochemistry. This clone came up a few times. What it binds is unknown. This sequence originates from an adult with mismatch repair-deficient cancer. The source material was peripheral blood, sampled 60 weeks after starting pembrolizumab. The J gene is TRBJ1-5, the V gene TRBV19; TRBD1 matches 8 bases. CDR3 sequence reads: CASSRNRGDQPQHF. DNA for the CDR3: TGTGCCAGTAGTCGTAACAGGGGGGATCAGCCCCAGCATTTT.